This TCR beta chain came from a study of T cells in Graves' hyperthyroidism and ophthalmopathy. Study-wide points: Ophthalmopathy was identified by the model a median around 5.9 months ahead of onset. Ophthalmopathy could be told apart from stable hyperthyroidism with a 13 V-J model. In blood, most of the thyroid clonotypes expanded above 0.001 were also present.

A note on this clonotype: What it binds is not known.

RNA transcripts yielded amplified TCR beta CDR3 regions. When the TCR CDR3 underwent first-round RT-PCR, the HTBI primer set was used. MiXCR, applied by TCRdb to the multiplex PCR reads, yields one record per CDR3 protein. The sample carries about 540,000 distinct CDR3 sequences, about 43% recorded once. Reasons for excluding patients were uncontrolled infection, other autoimmune disease, pregnancy or lactation. The germline gives CDR1 SNHLY, CDR2 FYNNEI. CDR3 length equals 15 residues. The V and J ends lost 6 bases and 1 base respectively, with 12 bases between them. This receptor was identified in a woman younger than 35 with Graves' hyperthyroidism. This chain connects TRBV2 to TRBJ2-2; D is possibly TRBD1 (5 bases). Sequencing was done on a sample of peripheral blood or thyroid tissue (not recorded which). The CDR3 region is CASRSDRQNTGELFF. The CDR3 bases are TGTGCCAGCAGATCCGACAGACAGAACACCGGGGAGCTGTTTTTT.